This T cell receptor (beta chain) stems from a study of T cells in Graves' hyperthyroidism and ophthalmopathy. The CDR3 contains 13 residues. Per the germline V gene, CDR1 is MNHEY and CDR2 is SMNVEV (reference sequence). The junction had 5 bases not matched to a gene; V was cut back by 8 bases and J by 6 bases. Diagnoses were established using clinical symptoms, serum thyroxine and TRAb, thyroid ultrasound and orbital computed tomography. Researchers amplified the TCR beta CDR3 regions from RNA transcripts. Initially, a first-round RT-PCR of the TCR CDR3 employed the HTBI primer set. Each CDR3 protein is one row after TCRdb ran MiXCR on the multiplex PCR reads. The table records 350,000 or so distinct CDR3 sequences, 21% of them present only once. About this clonotype itself: Its antigen is unknown.

Regarding the study as a whole: Most clonotypes expanded in the thyroid (above 0.001) were also present in blood.

This chain connects TRBV27 to TRBJ2-7; TRBD1 matches 12 bases. This sequence originates from a woman between 45 and 60 years old with Graves' hyperthyroidism. Material for sequencing was blood. The DNA of the CDR3 is TGTGCCAGCCGGGACAGGGGGCTCCGCGAGCAGTACTTC. Translation gives CASRDRGLREQYF.